The entry below describes one TCR beta chain. The CDR3 sequence is 12 residues long. CDR1 is LNHDA and CDR2 is SQIVND in the germline V gene (reference sequence). The ends lost 6 bases at V and 8 bases at J; junction bases unmatched: 4. The source of the sample is a study of memory CD4+ T cells and cytomegalovirus serostatus. The repertoire was sequenced with immunoSEQ multiplex PCR; TCRdb's copy has only in-frame clones and lacks some. In the table there are 75,000 to 95,000 clones, 80% of which are singletons. Single viable CD3+CD4+CD8-CD45RO+ cells were sorted as the memory CD4+ T cells. The source is an adult in good health and CMV-seronegative. J is TRBJ2-5 and V is TRBV19; TRBD1 matches 9 bases. Sequencing used memory CD4+ T cells from blood. For the CDR3, the DNA is TGTGCCAGTAGGGGACAGGGAGGAACCCAGTACTTC. Its protein product is CASRGQGGTQYF.